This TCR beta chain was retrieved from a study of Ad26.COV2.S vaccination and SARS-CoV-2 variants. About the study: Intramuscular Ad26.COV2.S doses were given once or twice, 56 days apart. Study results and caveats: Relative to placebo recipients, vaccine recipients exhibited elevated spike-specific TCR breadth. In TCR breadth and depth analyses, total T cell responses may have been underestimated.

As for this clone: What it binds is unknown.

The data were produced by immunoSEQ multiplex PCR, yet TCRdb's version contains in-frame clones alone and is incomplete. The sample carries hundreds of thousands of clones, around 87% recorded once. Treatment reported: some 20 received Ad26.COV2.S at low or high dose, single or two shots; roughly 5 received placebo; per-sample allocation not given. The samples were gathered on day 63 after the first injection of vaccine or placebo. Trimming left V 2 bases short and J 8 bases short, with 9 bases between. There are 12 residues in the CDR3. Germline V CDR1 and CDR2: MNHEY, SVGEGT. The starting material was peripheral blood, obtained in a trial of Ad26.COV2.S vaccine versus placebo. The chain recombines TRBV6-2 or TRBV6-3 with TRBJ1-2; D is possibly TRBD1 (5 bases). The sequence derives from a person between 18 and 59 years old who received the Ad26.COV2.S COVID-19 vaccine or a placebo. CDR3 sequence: CASSYLGGGYTF. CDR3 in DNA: TGTGCCAGCAGTTACCTTGGGGGAGGCTACACCTTC.